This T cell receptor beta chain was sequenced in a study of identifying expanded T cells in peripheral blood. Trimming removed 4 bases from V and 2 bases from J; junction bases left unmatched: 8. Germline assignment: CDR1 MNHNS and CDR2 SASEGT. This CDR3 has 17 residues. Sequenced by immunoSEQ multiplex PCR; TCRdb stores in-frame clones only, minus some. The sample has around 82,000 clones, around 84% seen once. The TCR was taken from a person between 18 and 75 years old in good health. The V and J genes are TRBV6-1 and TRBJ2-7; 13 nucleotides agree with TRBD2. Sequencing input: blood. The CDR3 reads CASSAPLGLAGPYEQYF. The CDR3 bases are TGTGCCAGCAGTGCCCCCCTGGGACTAGCGGGACCCTACGAGCAGTACTTC.